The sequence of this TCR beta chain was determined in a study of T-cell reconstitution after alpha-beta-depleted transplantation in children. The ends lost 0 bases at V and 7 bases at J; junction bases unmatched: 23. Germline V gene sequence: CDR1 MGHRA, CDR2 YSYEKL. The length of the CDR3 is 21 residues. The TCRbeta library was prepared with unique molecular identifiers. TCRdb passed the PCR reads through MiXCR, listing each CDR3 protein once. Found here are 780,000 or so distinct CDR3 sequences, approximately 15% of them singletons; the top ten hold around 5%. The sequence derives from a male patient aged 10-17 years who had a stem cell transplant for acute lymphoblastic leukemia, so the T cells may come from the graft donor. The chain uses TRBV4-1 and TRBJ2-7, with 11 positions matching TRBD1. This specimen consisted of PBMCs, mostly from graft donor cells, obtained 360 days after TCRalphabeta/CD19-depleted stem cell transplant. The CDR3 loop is CASSQELPFPRKDRGRREQYF. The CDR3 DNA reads TGCGCCAGCAGCCAAGAATTACCGTTTCCGAGAAAGGACAGGGGGCGCCGGGAGCAGTACTTC.